This T cell receptor (beta chain) derives from a study of blood T cell repertoires in COVID-19. Study in general: T cells, B-cell-depleted T cells, or PBMCs supplied cDNA or gDNA.

As processed by the authors: Nucleated cell counts were estimated from reference gene primer amplification. Produced via immunoSEQ multiplex PCR; TCRdb's table is partial and in-frame only. The D gene and trimming were derived from the DNA, and the V and J assignments and clone size from that table. The repertoire holds under 200,000 clones, with just under 80% as singletons. This CDR3 is 19 amino acids long. CDR1 is SEHNR and CDR2 is FQNEAQ in the germline V gene (reference sequence). This clonotype was sampled from a man aged 65 to 85 with active or convalescent COVID-19. Sequenced input: peripheral blood. The chain recombines TRBV7-9 with TRBJ2-7; TRBD2 matches 10 bases. In DNA form, the CDR3 reads TGTGATCTGGGGCTAGCGGGAGAAGGGGGGCGGAGAAGCTCCTACGAGCAGTACTTC. It translates to CDLGLAGEGGRRSSYEQYF.